This T cell receptor beta chain was sequenced for a study of T-cell memory formation after mild COVID-19. Study conclusions and caveats: For contracting clones, CD4+ ones sat mainly in CM and EM, CD8+ in EMRA.

TCRdb re-derived calls from the 5' RACE reads in MiXCR, one entry per CDR3 protein. The sample gives roughly 110,000 distinct CDR3 sequences, 13% to 15% of which show up once; less than 40% is in the top ten. V lost 5 bases and J 0 bases, leaving 9 bases between the germline ends. The length of the CDR3 is 14 residues. The V gene's germline CDR1 is LNHDA and CDR2 SQIVND (reference sequence). Concerning this clonotype itself: Antigen: not known.

Source material: PBMCs or a T cell subset sorted from them (not recorded which). The receptor was derived from a man aged 18 to 29 who had mild COVID-19 (a few samples of this study predate the infection). Cell type and time point are not known. This sequence joins TRBV19 and TRBJ2-3; D unresolved. The CDR3 sequence: CASSWGRSTDTQYF. DNA of the CDR3: TGTGCCAGTAGTTGGGGAAGAAGCACAGATACGCAGTATTTT.